This T cell receptor beta chain appears in the sequencing data of a study of molecular identifiers for immune sequencing clone quantification. Study-wide results and caveats: Clones of above 20 RNA copies carried over 99% of effector molecules; in naive cells they carried under 1%.

Generation of bulk TCR libraries relied on previously described methods and listed TCR primers. Each CDR3 protein gets one entry after TCRdb re-called the PCR reads with MiXCR. Found here are some 97,000 distinct CDR3 sequences, around 33% of them singletons; the top ten hold under 5.5%. Sorting selected naive CD8 T cells with a CD8+CD4-CCR7+CD45RA+ phenotype. In regard to this clonotype: Its matching antigen is unknown.

CDR1 and CDR2 from the germline V gene are MNHEY and SMNVEV (reference sequence). The CDR3 is made up of 14 amino acids. Trimming took off 7 bases at V and 0 bases at J, with 10 bases between the two ends. The V and J genes are TRBV27 and TRBJ2-1; D is uncertain. The sequence derives from a human donor in good health. Some libraries in this study had Jurkat cell RNA spiked in. Sequences were obtained from naive CD8+ T cells from blood, with Jurkat cell RNA spiked in. Stated subset: FACS-sorted CD8+CD4-CCR7+CD45RA+ naive T cells. The CDR3 is CASNRGYSYNEQFF. Written as DNA, the CDR3 is TGTGCCAGCAATCGCGGCTACTCCTACAATGAGCAGTTCTTC.